The present T cell receptor (beta chain) was sequenced within a study of cytomegalovirus exposure and HLA in healthy donors. Remarks on this clone: Its antigen is not known.

Findings of the study overall: Immune exposure data for these donors was limited to CMV serostatus.

V was clipped by 6 bases and J by 2 bases; unmatched bases: 6. CDR3 size: 14 residues. In germline, CDR1 is KGHSH, CDR2 LQKENI. Use of 60 Vbeta and 13 Jbeta primers characterized the PCR. Repertoires were generated with immunoSEQ multiplex PCR, while TCRdb's copy carries only in-frame clones and drops some. The sample lists 70,000 to 100,000 clones, approximately 80% seen once, with roughly 2% in the top ten. The specimen sequenced was PBMCs. This TCR was sampled from a man younger than 35 in good health and CMV-seronegative. The rearrangement joins TRBV18 to TRBJ1-2; TRBD1 agrees at 7 bases. The CDR3 nucleotides are TGTGCCAGCTCGTCTGGGACAGAAAACTATGGCTACACCTTC. It is translated as CASSSGTENYGYTF.